Given below is one TCR beta chain in context. Only cases whose brain tissue showed the highest T cell transcript signatures were sequenced. Before surgery, patients took at least one anti-epileptic drug. These data belong to a study of brain T cells in children with intractable seizures. The table came from immunoSEQ multiplex PCR; TCRdb's copy has only in-frame clones and leaves some out. The sample has about 41,000 clones, roughly 90% seen once. This CDR3 comprises 14 residues. Germline V lookup: CDR1 MNHEY, CDR2 SVGAGI. V lost 6 bases and J 3 bases, leaving 12 bases between the germline ends. The sequencing here drew on peripheral blood, taken at surgery. This chain connects TRBV6-5 to TRBJ1-5; possibly TRBD1 for D (5 bases). The TCR comes from a girl aged 2-10 years with tuberous sclerosis and intractable seizures. The CDR3 protein is CASRYRQSNQPQHF. The DNA for the CDR3 is TGTGCCAGCAGGTACCGACAGTCCAATCAGCCCCAGCATTTT.